This TCR beta chain was documented in a study of radiation and T cells in renal cell carcinoma. As regards this clone: Its antigen remains unidentified.

The repertoire was sequenced with immunoSEQ multiplex PCR; TCRdb's copy has only in-frame clones and lacks some. This repertoire shows about 150,000 clones, 75% to 90% found once; its top ten account for about a sixth. This CDR3 is 13 amino acids long. Trimming stripped 4 bases from V and 3 bases from J, with 8 bases between. From germline, CDR1 is SGHKS and CDR2 YYEKEE (reference sequence). Time point here: blood 4 weeks post-SBRT, at nephrectomy. Treatment given: 15 Gy SBRT to primary tumor, nephrectomy 4 weeks later. Nephrectomy followed 15 Gy stereotactic body radiation by 4 weeks. Clear cell pathology was present in this patient's renal cell carcinoma. Whole-study findings and limits: Without pretreatment biopsies, baseline tumor clonotype presence was undetermined. Top tumor clonotypes rose in blood 2 weeks post-radiation, then contracted.

The chain is built from TRBV5-5 and TRBJ1-5; no definite D call. The TCR sequence derives from a woman in her forties or fifties with renal cell carcinoma. The sequenced sample was blood, obtained from a patient whose treatment included radiotherapy and nephrectomy. For the CDR3, the DNA is TGTGCCAGCAGCACCAAAAACAATCAGCCCCAGCATTTT. This gives the protein CASSTKNNQPQHF.